This entry features one TCR beta chain sequence. Its antigen is not known. This specimen comes from a study of cytomegalovirus exposure and HLA in healthy donors. Across the whole study: Earlier results showed approximately 120 million unique TCR beta sequences derived from around 170 million T cells. Study-wide findings and caveats: Later analysis demonstrated an association between a missense DCLRE1C variant and TCR beta V- and J-gene trimming. Presence/absence comparisons presumed near-even sequencing depth among donors.

The study ran its PCR with 60 Vbeta and 13 Jbeta primers. Measured with immunoSEQ multiplex PCR; TCRdb has only the in-frame clones, and not every one. The profile covers about 170,000 clones, with roughly 70% appearing a single time and about 1.4% taken by the ten largest. This receptor was taken from a girl aged 10 to 17 in good health and CMV-seronegative. Sequencing was carried out using PBMCs.

DNA for the CDR3: TGCGCCAGCAGCCACGGACAGGGCCCTGAAGCTTTCTTT. This gives the protein CASSHGQGPEAFF. J is TRBJ1-1 and V is TRBV5-1; 8 bases match TRBD1. This CDR3 is 13 amino acids long. The junction had 5 bases not matched to a gene; V was cut back by 4 bases and J by 6 bases. Germline values: CDR1 SGHRS, CDR2 YFSETQ.